A selection of T cell receptor beta chains follows, all from one sample in a study of technical replicates of blood from four donors. Sequencing used immunoSEQ multiplex PCR; TCRdb keeps in-frame clones, though not all of them. Here the sample spans fewer than 95,000 clones, 85% to 95% being singletons. The sequenced material came from T cells isolated from PBMCs. The receptors were gathered from a human donor in good health. The CDR3 runs from the conserved cysteine through the conserved F or W. A D gene is named only where the DNA matches it firmly. Expanded clones get a size class; other rows say once, few or many, or leave the size out.

V	J	D	size	DNA	CDR3
TRBV5-1	TRBJ2-7	TRBD2	.	TGCGCCTCTAGCGGAGGAGGGTCCTACGAGCAGTACTTC	CASSGGGSYEQYF
TRBV28	TRBJ2-2	TRBD1	.	TGTGCCAGCAGTTTTTCGGGGACAGGGTGGTCCGGGGAGCTGTTTTTT	CASSFSGTGWSGELFF
TRBV18	TRBJ2-7	.	once	TGTGCCAGCTCACCGATCGGCGGGCCGCCGTTTTCCTACGAGCAGTACTTC	CASSPIGGPPFSYEQYF
TRBV9	TRBJ2-2	.	.	TGTGCCAGCAGCGTAGGGCGGGACGCAAACACCGGGGAGCTGTTTTTT	CASSVGRDANTGELFF
TRBV10-1	TRBJ2-1	.	.	TGCGCCAGCAGTGAGTCGCGGATCACCGATGAGCAGTTCTTC	CASSESRITDEQFF
TRBV7-9	TRBJ2-7	.	.	TGTGCCAGCAGCCCAAACCCTTGGACACCAACAACCTACGAGCAGTACTTC	CASSPNPWTPTTYEQYF
TRBV5-4	TRBJ2-2	.	.	TGTGCCAGCAGCCCTCTTATCGCCGGGGAGCTGTTTTTT	CASSPLIAGELFF
TRBV6-1	TRBJ1-2	.	.	TGTGCCAGCAGTGAGCCCTTCTACCCTTACACCTTC	CASSEPFYPYTF
TRBV5-1	TRBJ1-1	.	.	TGCGCCAGCATGGGGCAGTCAGTGGGCACTGAAGCTTTCTTT	CASMGQSVGTEAFF
TRBV20-1	TRBJ2-7	.	.	TGCAGTGCGGCCGACTACGAGCAGTACTTC	CSAADYEQYF
TRBV13	TRBJ2-3	TRBD1	.	TGTGCCAGCAGCCTGGGACAGGTCACAGATACGCAGTATTTT	CASSLGQVTDTQYF
TRBV7-3	TRBJ1-2	.	.	TGTGCCAGACACCCTGAAAGAGGCGGCGGGTATGGCTACACCTTC	CARHPERGGGYGYTF
TRBV5-1	TRBJ2-1	.	.	TGCGCCAGCAGCCCATCGGGACACCCCGGGGATGAGCAGTTCTTC	CASSPSGHPGDEQFF
TRBV27	TRBJ2-7	TRBD2	.	TGTGCCACCGGACTAGCGGGCGCCTACGAGCAGTACTTC	CATGLAGAYEQYF
TRBV11-3	TRBJ1-1	.	.	TGTGCCAGCAGCTTAGAAGGGGGACGGTTTACTGAAGCTTTCTTT	CASSLEGGRFTEAFF
TRBV7-9	TRBJ1-2	.	.	TGTGCCAGCAACAACCACGGCACAGGCCCGAACTATGGCTACACCTTC	CASNNHGTGPNYGYTF
TRBV25-1	TRBJ2-1	.	.	TGTGCCAGCAGTGGGGGGGTGACGAGCTCCTACAATGAGCAGTTCTTC	CASSGGVTSSYNEQFF
TRBV7-9	TRBJ2-2	.	.	TGTGCCAGCAGCTGGGGGGACACCGGGGAGCTGTTTTTT	CASSWGDTGELFF
TRBV5-1	TRBJ2-1	.	.	TGCGCCAGCAGAAACGGGGGAGTGGATGAGCAGTTCTTC	CASRNGGVDEQFF
TRBV11-2	TRBJ2-6	.	.	TGTGCCAGCAGCTTAGAATTGAGCTCTGGGGCCAACGTCCTGACTTTC	CASSLELSSGANVLTF
TRBV19	TRBJ1-1	.	.	TGTGCCAGCCATCAGGGTTGGACTGAAGCTTTCTTT	CASHQGWTEAFF
TRBV2	TRBJ1-2	TRBD1	.	TGTGCCAGCAGTGAACGGGGGACAGGGTTGACTCCCTATGGCTACACCTTC	CASSERGTGLTPYGYTF
TRBV7-6	TRBJ2-3	.	.	TGTGCCAGCAGCTTGGGACAAGACACAGATACGCAGTATTTT	CASSLGQDTDTQYF